This T cell receptor (beta chain) emerged from a study of read filtering for tumor transcriptome and immune sequencing. Study details: Revised staging placed fewer than ten patients in R-ISS I, approximately 16 in II, over 5 in III.

This clonotype was seen only a few times. Bone marrow was sampled from every patient at the time of active disease. The library was built from about 400 ng RNA with molecular barcoded adaptors for alpha/delta and beta/gamma chains. TCRdb re-called the reads with MiXCR, one entry per CDR3 protein. The table shows about 90,000 distinct CDR3 sequences, with around an eighth occurring only once. The CDR3 contains 16 residues. After removal of 1 base from V and 4 bases from J, the junction contained 7 bases not matched to a gene. Germline V gives CDR1 LGHNA, CDR2 YNFKEQ. The clonotype was recovered from a donor at least 40 years old with multiple myeloma. Input material: a population of CD138-negative cells sorted from bone marrow. The chain links TRBV4-2 to TRBJ2-1, with 7 bases fitting TRBD1. The CDR3 nucleotides read TGTGCCAGCAGCCAAGCCCAGGGGGAGATATACAATGAGCAGTTCTTC. Amino acids: CASSQAQGEIYNEQFF.